This T cell receptor (beta chain) was sequenced during a study of blood T cell repertoires in COVID-19. The wider study: There were acute and convalescent COVID-19 samples, and they came from the United States, Italy and Spain. PBMCs, B-cell-depleted T cells, or T cells were the source of the cDNA or gDNA that made up the material.

Original processing notes: Amplification of reference gene primers provided the estimated nucleated cell counts. Some clones are missing from TCRdb's copy, which holds only in-frame ones; the method was immunoSEQ multiplex PCR. That table furnishes V, J and clone size, whereas the DNA furnished D and trimming. The sample has some 250,000 clones, around 83% seen once; the top ten hold approximately 10%. Trimming shortened V by 3 bases and J by 8 bases, and 7 bases separated the two germline ends. The V gene's germline CDR1 is LGHNT and CDR2 FRNRAP. The CDR3 spans 11 residues. V is TRBV12-5 and J is TRBJ1-1, with D uncertain. The sequencing sample was made of peripheral blood. The TCR originated in a woman older than 75 with acute or convalescent COVID-19. The CDR3 region has the DNA TGTGCTAGTGGTTTAGCGTCCGAAGCTTTCTTT. It is translated as CASGLASEAFF.